This entry describes one TCR beta chain. Its antigen remains unidentified. No base qualities exist here, and no much larger clone lies one base off it. V is cut by 6 bases and J by 5 bases, and the space between the germline ends is 19 bases. Per the germline V gene, MNHNS is the CDR1 and SASEGT is the CDR2. The CDR3 contains 15 residues, cysteine and phenylalanine counted. Just CDR3 DNA is preserved here, 45 bases in frame from base 1. Library creation used the immunoSEQ multiplex PCR assay. Per the source publication's procedure: A statistical classification framework was built to diagnose cytomegalovirus status from the catalog of TCR beta chain sequences. TCRdb took this table from immuneACCESS and kept in-frame rearrangements with V and J called. Such tables lack part of the clones; where checked against another copy, unresolved V genes explain under half of the gap, and the rest is unexplained. Clone size and the V and J calls come from that table; the DNA yielded D and trimming. The sample records some 170,000 clones, 80% to 90% of which are singletons. The top ten clones comprise more than 1.3% of the sample.

This entry is derived from a study of cytomegalovirus exposure and HLA in healthy donors (dated by TCRdb to about 2017). Regarding the complete study: According to a later analysis, one platform produced both the 120 validation repertoires and the 670 or so repertoires of the first cohort. The study combined high-throughput TCR immunosequencing, statistical association of individual TCRs with disease status, and machine learning to predict cytomegalovirus infection status. In addition to the first cohort of 500 to 850 subjects, a separate validation cohort of approximately 120 different subjects was used. The study aimed to test whether signatures of past pathogen exposure could be identified by cataloging public T cell receptors. What the study reported, not specific to this receptor: A later analysis had no HLA typing for the validation cohort, so co-occurrence there was scored across all 110 or so repertoires. In vitro tests confirmed that a few of the cytomegalovirus-associated TCR beta chains recognize cytomegalovirus antigens. The study listed 164 TCR beta chains as associated with cytomegalovirus. The classifier was reported to diagnose cytomegalovirus status with high specificity and sensitivity in both the original and validation cohorts. Most TCR sequences were seen in very few donors, while some public TCRs were found in many individuals. According to the authors, the approach could potentially be generalized to other disease states and immunological phenotypes. A later analysis found that TCRs clustered in the first cohort also tended to co-occur in the 100 to 150 validation repertoires, with 94% of cluster scores above 0.

Separate from the approximately 700-subject first cohort, the validation cohort of some 130 subjects was the group to which the donors belonged. The sample consisted of PBMCs. The chain employs TRBV6-1 and TRBJ1-1, with the D segment identity uncertain. This sequence originates from a woman in her twenties or thirties in good health and CMV-seronegative. The DNA reads as follows: TGTGCCAGCAGACCAAGGAGGGCAGGTGAGACTGAAGCTTTCTTT. It is translated as CASRPRRAGETEAFF.